The next 18 T cell receptor beta chains were all read from a single sample in a study of blood T cell repertoires in COVID-19. TCRdb keeps only in-frame clones here, not all; method: immunoSEQ multiplex PCR. The table has around 200,000 clones, around 80% seen once. The specimen was peripheral blood. The receptors come from a woman of 80 years or more with active or convalescent COVID-19.

This clone was seen more than once but under ten times. The chain links TRBV13 to TRBJ1-4; D is unresolved. V gave up 1 base and J gave up 8 bases, with 8 bases separating them. Germline CDR1 reads PRHDT; CDR2 reads FYEKMQ (reference sequence). The CDR3 consists of 13 residues. The DNA of the CDR3 is TGTGCCAGCAGCTTAGACAGATCCGAAAAACTGTTTTTT. The encoded protein is CASSLDRSEKLFF.

V usage is TRBV28 and J usage is TRBJ1-1; D is perhaps TRBD1 (5 bases). Germline assignment: CDR1 MDHEN and CDR2 SYDVKM. CDR3 size: 13 residues. V lost 4 bases and J lost 2, with 8 bases in between. The CDR3 loop reads CASSSTGNTEAFF. The CDR3 region has the DNA TGTGCCAGCAGTTCCACAGGCAACACTGAAGCTTTCTTT.

This clone occurred once. The rearrangement uses TRBV12-3 or TRBV12-4 and TRBJ1-2; D is unresolved. V dropped 7 bases and J dropped 0 bases, with 9 bases sitting between them. The CDR3 spans 13 residues. The CDR3 sequence is CASTWGANYGYTF. CDR3 sequence (DNA): TGTGCCAGCACCTGGGGAGCTAACTATGGCTACACCTTC.

J is TRBJ2-5 and V is TRBV27, with 14 bases lining up with TRBD2. This CDR3 has 15 residues. V lost 9 bases, J lost 3 bases, and 6 bases stayed unmatched. Germline V gene data show CDR1 as MNHEY and CDR2 as SMNVEV (reference sequence). In DNA form, the CDR3 reads TGTGCCAGTCGCGGACTAGCGGGGGGTGAAGAGACCCAGTACTTC. It codes for CASRGLAGGEETQYF.

The CDR3 DNA reads TGTGCCAGCAGCGTAGACGCGGGGGGCCCAGATACGCAGTATTTT. Amino acid sequence: CASSVDAGGPDTQYF. This chain connects TRBV9 to TRBJ2-3, with TRBD2 identical over 8 bases. J was trimmed by 4 bases and V by 0 bases; bases with no gene match: 4. Per the germline V gene, CDR1 is SGDLS and CDR2 is YYNGEE. The CDR3 runs to 15 residues.

The V and J genes are TRBV2 and TRBJ1-6; tentatively, D is TRBD1 (5 bases). CDR3 length: 15 amino acids. CDR1 and CDR2 (germline): SNHLY, FYNNEI. V shed 1 base and J shed 14 bases, with 18 bases lying between them. The CDR3 nucleotides read TGTGCCAGCAGTGAAGGGGGAGGGACTGGTTCTTCCCTCCACTTT. This translates into CASSEGGGTGSSLHF.

This clone was recorded once. This rearrangement joins TRBV5-1 to TRBJ2-2; D ambiguous. Germline CDR1 and CDR2: SGHRS and YFSETQ. There are 12 residues in the CDR3. The germline V and J ends were trimmed by 4 bases and 5 bases, with 6 bases remaining between them. In DNA, the CDR3 is TGCGCCAGCAGCCCAGCGACCGGGGAGCTGTTTTTT. Protein sequence: CASSPATGELFF.

The chain is built from TRBV19 and TRBJ2-7; possible D gene TRBD1, 6 bases. V lost 3 bases to trimming and J lost 1 base, with 10 bases between them. The CDR3 loop spans 14 amino acids. Germline V lookup: CDR1 LNHDA, CDR2 SQIVND (reference sequence). CDR3 amino acids: CASSIPGQSYEQYF. DNA for the CDR3: TGTGCCAGTAGTATTCCCGGACAGTCCTACGAGCAGTACTTC.

The rearrangement uses TRBV15 and TRBJ1-6; unclear D gene. The CDR3 consists of 15 residues. Trimming took 1 base from V and 7 from J, leaving 11 bases between them. Germline CDR1 is LNHNV and CDR2 is YYDKDF (reference sequence). The CDR3 DNA sequence: TGTGCCACCAGCAGAGCTGAGCCGGGGAATTCACCCCTCCACTTT. Encoded protein: CATSRAEPGNSPLHF.

The chain couples TRBV3-1 (or the pseudogene TRBV3-2) to TRBJ1-2; tentatively, D is TRBD1 (5 bases). Trimming took off 3 bases at V and 7 bases at J, with 9 bases between the two ends. Per the germline V gene, CDR1 is LGHDT and CDR2 is YNNKEL (reference sequence). The CDR3 totals 12 residues. CDR3 coding DNA: TGTGCCAGCAGCCACCAGACAGCTGGCTACACCTTC. Translation: CASSHQTAGYTF.

The rearrangement uses TRBV7-2 and TRBJ2-5; TRBD2 agrees at 7 bases. V was pared by 2 bases and J by 9 bases, with 15 bases of the junction left unmatched. The CDR3 sequence is 16 residues long. Germline CDR1 reads SGHTA; CDR2 reads FQGNSA. CDR3 bases: TGTGCCAGCAGCTTAATTGGGGCGGGGGATGCCAGGGCCCAGTACTTC. Its translation: CASSLIGAGDARAQYF.

V and J are TRBV10-2 and TRBJ1-1, with D possibly matching TRBD1 (5 bases). The CDR3 length is 11 residues. The germline V gene has CDR1 WSHSY and CDR2 SAAADI. Deletions cut 10 bases from V and 6 bases from J, with 12 bases between. CDR3 coding DNA: TGCGCCACCATGCAGGGCTCTGAAGCTTTCTTT. Translation: CATMQGSEAFF.

The chain has TRBV28 and TRBJ2-1; 10 nucleotides line up with TRBD2. Germline V gene data show CDR1 as MDHEN and CDR2 as SYDVKM. The ends lost 6 bases at V and 4 bases at J; junction bases unmatched: 6. The CDR3 totals 15 residues. CDR3 loop: CASSQWTSGYNEQFF. The DNA of the CDR3 is TGTGCCAGCAGCCAATGGACTAGCGGATACAATGAGCAGTTCTTC.

J is TRBJ1-1 and V is TRBV7-2; TRBD1 matches at 8 bases. The V gene end was trimmed by 5 bases and the J gene end by 3 bases; junction bases not matched to a gene: 5. Germline V gene sequence: CDR1 SGHTA, CDR2 FQGNSA. The length of the CDR3 is 14 residues. The CDR3 protein is CASSKQTGDTEAFF. CDR3 nucleotides: TGTGCCAGCAGCAAACAGACAGGGGACACTGAAGCTTTCTTT. Combining the CDR3 with reference TRBV7-2 and TRBJ1-1 gives the whole variable domain GAGVSQSPSNKVTEKGKDVELRCDPISGHTALYWYRQSLGQGLEFLIYFQGNSAPDKSGLPSDRFSAERTGGSVSTLTIQRTQQEDSAVYLCASSKQTGDTEAFFGQGTRLTVV.

This clone was observed a handful of times. The chain carries TRBV7-8 and TRBJ1-5, with 7 bases fitting TRBD1. The junction had 4 bases not matched to a gene; V was cut back by 6 bases and J by 5 bases. CDR3 length: 13 residues. Germline V gene lookup returns CDR1 SGHVS and CDR2 FQNEAQ. The CDR3 DNA is TGTGCCAGCAGTACAGGGGTGGATCAGCCCCAGCATTTT. Amino acid sequence: CASSTGVDQPQHF.

The chain recombines TRBV4-2 with TRBJ2-3, with 8 bases lining up with TRBD2. The CDR3 spans 17 residues. Germline assignment: CDR1 LGHNA and CDR2 YNFKEQ. J lost 4 bases, V lost 1 base, and 10 bases had no gene match. The CDR3 bases are TGTGCCAGCAGCCAAGGCCCTTCCGGGGGGGGTTCAGATACGCAGTATTTT. Protein sequence: CASSQGPSGGGSDTQYF.

CDR3 DNA: TGCGCCAGCAGCTTGGCACAGGCAACGCTTAATGAAAAACTGTTTTTT. This encodes CASSLAQATLNEKLFF. The chain couples TRBV5-1 to TRBJ1-4; maybe TRBD1 (5 bases). Looked up from germline, CDR1 is SGHRS and CDR2 is YFSETQ. The CDR3 totals 16 residues. V was pared by 0 bases and J by 4 bases, with 13 bases between.

The V and J genes are TRBV3-1 (or the pseudogene TRBV3-2) and TRBJ1-6; TRBD1 matches 9 bases. CDR1 and CDR2 (germline): LGHDT, YNNKEL (reference sequence). There are 16 residues in the CDR3. V was clipped by 4 bases and J by 13 bases; unmatched bases: 14. The CDR3 loop reads CASSPNSGQGLSPLHF. The DNA of the CDR3 is TGTGCCAGCAGCCCCAACTCGGGACAGGGCTTGAGTCCCCTCCACTTT.